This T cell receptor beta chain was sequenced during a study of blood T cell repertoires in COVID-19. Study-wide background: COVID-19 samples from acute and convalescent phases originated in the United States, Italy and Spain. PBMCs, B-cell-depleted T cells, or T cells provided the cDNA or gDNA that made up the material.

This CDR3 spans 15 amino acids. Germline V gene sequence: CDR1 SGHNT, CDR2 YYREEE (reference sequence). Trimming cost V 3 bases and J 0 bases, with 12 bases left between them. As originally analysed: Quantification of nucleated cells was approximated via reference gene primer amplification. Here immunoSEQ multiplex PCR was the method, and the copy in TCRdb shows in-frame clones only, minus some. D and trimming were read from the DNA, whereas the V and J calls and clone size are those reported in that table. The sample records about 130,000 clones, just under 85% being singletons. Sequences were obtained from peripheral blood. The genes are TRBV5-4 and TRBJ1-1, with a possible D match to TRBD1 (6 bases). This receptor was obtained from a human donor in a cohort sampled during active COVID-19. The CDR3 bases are TGTGCCAGCAGCTATGGACAGACCATGAACACTGAAGCTTTCTTT. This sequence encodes CASSYGQTMNTEAFF.